This T cell receptor beta chain came from a study of T cell repertoires in cytomegalovirus infection. Study in general: Both a matching HLA type and CMV infection were indicated by public TCR beta signatures.

Broader study findings: It was HLA-C-restricted CMV-specific TCR beta clonotypes that dominated the response ex vivo. Cumulative frequency (of public TCR beta family members) identified carriers of CMV plus the relevant HLA.

MiXCR was run by TCRdb on the reads, yielding one entry per CDR3 protein. In the table there are fewer than 850,000 distinct CDR3 sequences, 25% to 35% of which are singletons. The ends lost 8 bases at V and 5 bases at J; junction bases unmatched: 7. The germline V gene has CDR1 MNHEY and CDR2 SMNVEV (reference sequence). The CDR3 length is 13 residues. Comments on this clonotype: Antigen: not known.

The TCR comes from a human donor in good health (CMV status not recorded). Some clones in this sample may be carry-over from other donors' samples. The specimen was cultured CD8+ T cells from PBMCs, collected from culture after CMV antigen stimulation. The chain carries TRBV27 and TRBJ1-1; 8 bases fit TRBD1. CDR3 coding DNA: TGTGCCAGCGGACGGGACAGGTGGACTGAAGCTTTCTTT. Protein sequence: CASGRDRWTEAFF.